This T cell receptor (beta chain) was sequenced during a study of CD8 T cells in ankylosing spondylitis. TCRdb re-called the 5' RACE reads through MiXCR, storing one row per CDR3 protein. The data contain approximately 39,000 distinct CDR3 sequences, around an eighth of them singletons. This clonotype was detected ten times or more. The ends were cut back, 1 base at V and 7 bases at J, with 13 bases in the middle. Germline lookup yields CDR1 KGHDR and CDR2 SFDVKD. There are 15 residues in the CDR3. The chain employs TRBV24-1 and TRBJ2-1, with TRBD2 as a possible D gene (5 bases). The sequence was obtained from a male donor with ankylosing spondylitis. Sequencing was performed on synovial fluid, either unsorted or a sorted T cell fraction (not recorded which). CDR3 in DNA: TGTGCCACCAGTGATTTAACGGACGGAGGAAATGAGCAGTTCTTC. It encodes CATSDLTDGGNEQFF.